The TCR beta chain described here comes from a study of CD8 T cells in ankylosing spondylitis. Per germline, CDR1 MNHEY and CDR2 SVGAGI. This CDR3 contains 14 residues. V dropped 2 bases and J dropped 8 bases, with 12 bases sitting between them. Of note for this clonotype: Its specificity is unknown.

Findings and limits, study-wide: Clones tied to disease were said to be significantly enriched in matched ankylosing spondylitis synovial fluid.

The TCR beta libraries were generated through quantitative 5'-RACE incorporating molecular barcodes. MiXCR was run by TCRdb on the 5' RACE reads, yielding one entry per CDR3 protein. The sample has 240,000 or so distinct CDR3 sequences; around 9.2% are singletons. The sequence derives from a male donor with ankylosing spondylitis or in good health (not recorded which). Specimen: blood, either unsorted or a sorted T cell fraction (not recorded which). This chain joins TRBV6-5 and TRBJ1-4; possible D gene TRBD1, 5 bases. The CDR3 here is CASSYGAGTEKLFF. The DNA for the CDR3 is TGTGCCAGCAGTTACGGCGCAGGGACGGAAAAACTGTTTTTT.